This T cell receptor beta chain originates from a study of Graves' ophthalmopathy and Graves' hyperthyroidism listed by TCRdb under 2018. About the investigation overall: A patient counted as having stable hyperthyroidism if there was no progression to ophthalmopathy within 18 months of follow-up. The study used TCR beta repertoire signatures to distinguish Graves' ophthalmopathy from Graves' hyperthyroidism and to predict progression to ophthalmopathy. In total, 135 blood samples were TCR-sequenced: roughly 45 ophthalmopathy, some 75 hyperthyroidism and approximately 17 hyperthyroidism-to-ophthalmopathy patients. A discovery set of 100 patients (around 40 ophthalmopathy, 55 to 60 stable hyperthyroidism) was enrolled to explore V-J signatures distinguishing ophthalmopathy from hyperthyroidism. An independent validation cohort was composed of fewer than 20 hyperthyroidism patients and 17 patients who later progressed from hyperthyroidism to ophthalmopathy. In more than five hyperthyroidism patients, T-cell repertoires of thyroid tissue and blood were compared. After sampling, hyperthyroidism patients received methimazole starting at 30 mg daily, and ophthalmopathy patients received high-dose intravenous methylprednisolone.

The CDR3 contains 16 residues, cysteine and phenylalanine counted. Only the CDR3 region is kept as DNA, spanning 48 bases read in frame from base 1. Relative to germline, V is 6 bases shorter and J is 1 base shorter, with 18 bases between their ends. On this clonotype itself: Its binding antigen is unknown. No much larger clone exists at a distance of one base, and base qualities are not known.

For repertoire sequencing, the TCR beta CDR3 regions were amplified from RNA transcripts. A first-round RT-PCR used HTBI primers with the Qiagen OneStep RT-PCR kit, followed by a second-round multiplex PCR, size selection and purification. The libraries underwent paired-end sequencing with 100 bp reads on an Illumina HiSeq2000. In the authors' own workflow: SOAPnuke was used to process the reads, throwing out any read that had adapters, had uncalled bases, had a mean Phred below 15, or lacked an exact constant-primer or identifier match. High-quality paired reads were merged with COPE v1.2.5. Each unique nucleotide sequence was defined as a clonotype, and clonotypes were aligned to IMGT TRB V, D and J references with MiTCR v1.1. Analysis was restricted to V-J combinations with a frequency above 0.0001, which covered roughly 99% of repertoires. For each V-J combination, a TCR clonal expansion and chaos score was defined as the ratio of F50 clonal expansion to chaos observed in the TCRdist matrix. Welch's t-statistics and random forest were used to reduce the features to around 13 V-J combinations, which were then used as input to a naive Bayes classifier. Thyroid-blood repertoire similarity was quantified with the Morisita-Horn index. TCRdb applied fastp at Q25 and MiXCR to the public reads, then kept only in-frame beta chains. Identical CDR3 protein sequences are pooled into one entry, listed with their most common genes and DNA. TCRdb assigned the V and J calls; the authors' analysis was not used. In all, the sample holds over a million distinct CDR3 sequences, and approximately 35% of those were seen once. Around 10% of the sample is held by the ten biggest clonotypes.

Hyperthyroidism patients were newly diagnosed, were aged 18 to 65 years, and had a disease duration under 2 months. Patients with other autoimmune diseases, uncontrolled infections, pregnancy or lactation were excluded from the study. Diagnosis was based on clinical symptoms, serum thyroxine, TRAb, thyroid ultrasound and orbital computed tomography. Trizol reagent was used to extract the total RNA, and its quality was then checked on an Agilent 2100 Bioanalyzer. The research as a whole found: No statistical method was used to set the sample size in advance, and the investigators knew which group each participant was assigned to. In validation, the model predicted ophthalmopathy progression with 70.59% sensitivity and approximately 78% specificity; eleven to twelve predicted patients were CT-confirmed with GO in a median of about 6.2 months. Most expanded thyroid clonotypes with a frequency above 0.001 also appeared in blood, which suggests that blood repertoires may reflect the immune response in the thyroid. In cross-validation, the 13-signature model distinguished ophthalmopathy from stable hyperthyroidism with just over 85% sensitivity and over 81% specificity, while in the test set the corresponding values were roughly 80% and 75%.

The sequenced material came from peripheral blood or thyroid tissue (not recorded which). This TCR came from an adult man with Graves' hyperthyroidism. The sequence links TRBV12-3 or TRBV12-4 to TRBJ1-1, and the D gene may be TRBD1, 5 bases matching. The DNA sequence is TGTGCCAGCAGCCCAAAGACCGGGACCAAGAACACTGAAGCTTTCTTT. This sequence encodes CASSPKTGTKNTEAFF.